Below, 18 T cell receptor beta chains from the same sample are listed, as sequenced in a study of PD-1 blockade in classical Hodgkin lymphoma. As to time point: cycle 4 day 1 (C4D1), after around six weeks of nivolumab. Patients all relapsed after autologous stem cell transplantation, and there was variation in brentuximab vedotin exposure. Measured with immunoSEQ multiplex PCR; TCRdb has only the in-frame clones, and not every one. The data contain roughly 48,000 clones, 86% of them seen just once; the ten biggest clones take up 6% to 7%. The input for sequencing was peripheral blood mononuclear cells (PBMCs), taken before the fourth cycle of nivolumab. All receptors come from a human donor with classical Hodgkin lymphoma.

The chain is built from TRBV14 and TRBJ2-7; no clear D gene. The CDR3 sequence is 16 residues long. V was cut by 2 bases and J by 0 bases, with 14 bases left in between. Germline CDR1 reads SGHDN; CDR2 reads FVKESK. The CDR3 sequence is CASSQFRSTDSYEQYF. The CDR3 nucleotides are TGTGCCAGCAGCCAATTCCGGTCGACGGACTCCTACGAGCAGTACTTC.

The CDR3 DNA reads TGTGCCAGTAGTATAAGCCATTCCTCTGGAAACACCATATATTTT. Its translation: CASSISHSSGNTIYF. This rearrangement joins TRBV19 to TRBJ1-3; D is unclear. Germline V gene sequence: CDR1 LNHDA, CDR2 SQIVND (reference sequence). The CDR3 extends over 15 amino acids. Trimming took 2 bases from V and 0 from J, leaving 8 bases between them.

The chain employs TRBV29-1 and TRBJ2-3; tentative D call: TRBD1 (5 bases). The CDR3 loop spans 14 amino acids. Looked up from germline, CDR1 is SQVTM and CDR2 is ANQGSEA. V was pared by 5 bases and J by 2 bases, with 14 bases between. CDR3 nucleotide sequence: TGCAGCGTTAACGGTGGACACCACACAGATACGCAGTATTTT. As protein: CSVNGGHHTDTQYF.

The chain joins TRBV25-1 to TRBJ1-1; D perhaps matches TRBD1 (6 bases). The germline CDR1 and CDR2 sequences are MGHDK and SYGVNS. This CDR3 is 15 amino acids long. Between the trimmed V and J ends, which lost 4 bases and 6 bases, there was a span of 18 bases. The CDR3 sequence: CASSALGTPTAEAFF. The CDR3 DNA is TGTGCCAGCAGTGCATTAGGGACACCAACCGCTGAAGCTTTCTTT.

This chain links TRBV11-1 with TRBJ2-1; 8 bases line up with TRBD1. Per germline, CDR1 SGHAT and CDR2 FQDESV (reference sequence). CDR3 length: 14 residues. The J segment lost 4 bases and the V segment lost 1 base, leaving 0 bases of the junction unmatched. In DNA form, the CDR3 reads TGTGCCAGCAGCTTAGGACAGGGGTACAATGAGCAGTTCTTC. The encoded protein is CASSLGQGYNEQFF. Together with reference TRBV11-1 and TRBJ2-1, the CDR3 gives the full variable domain: EAEVAQSPRYKITEKSQAVAFWCDPISGHATLYWYRQILGQGPELLVQFQDESVVDDSQLPKDRFSAERLKGVDSTLKIQPAELGDSAMYLCASSLGQGYNEQFFGPGTRLTVL.

The V call is TRBV28, the J call TRBJ1-2; TRBD1 is a possible D gene (6 bases). Germline V gives CDR1 MDHEN, CDR2 SYDVKM. CDR3 length: 14 residues. The V end was cut by 2 bases, the J end by 7 bases, with 14 bases between. Written as DNA, the CDR3 is TGTGCCAGCAGTTTACGGGGGCTAAGGGGTGGCTACACCTTC. Translated, it gives CASSLRGLRGGYTF.

This chain connects TRBV11-1 to TRBJ2-7; D is perhaps TRBD1 or TRBD2 (5 bases each). This CDR3 has 16 residues. Germline-derived CDR1 and CDR2 are SGHAT and FQDESV (reference sequence). V lost 4 bases, J lost 4 bases, and 20 bases lay in between. The CDR3 DNA reads as TGTGCCAGCAGCTCCCGGGACCTTCCCGGGGAATACGAGCAGTACTTC. Its translation is CASSSRDLPGEYEQYF.

The sample holds one count of this clone. This rearrangement joins TRBV6-1 to TRBJ2-1, with D possibly matching TRBD2 (6 bases). The length of the CDR3 is 13 residues. Germline V lookup: CDR1 MNHNS, CDR2 SASEGT. The V and J ends lost 8 bases and 5 bases respectively, with 13 bases between them. CDR3 residues: CASRFPGDNEQFF. CDR3 DNA sequence: TGTGCCAGCCGTTTCCCGGGAGACAATGAGCAGTTCTTC.

This clone was counted a single time. The same CDR3 is also encoded by other DNA sequences in this sample. The genes are TRBV9 and TRBJ2-3; no firm D call. This CDR3 comprises 12 residues. Trimming stripped 0 bases from V and 5 bases from J, with 4 bases between. Germline V CDR1 and CDR2: SGDLS, YYNGEE. DNA for the CDR3: TGTGCCAGCAGCGTAGGGGAAGATACGCAGTATTTT. Amino acids: CASSVGEDTQYF.

The rearrangement uses TRBV27 and TRBJ1-6; D not resolved. The CDR3 has 15 amino acids. Between the trimmed V and J ends, which lost 0 bases and 7 bases, there was a span of 10 bases. Germline-derived CDR1 and CDR2 are MNHEY and SMNVEV (reference sequence). The CDR3 protein is CASSLSTEPNSPLHF. CDR3 sequence (DNA): TGTGCCAGCAGTTTATCCACGGAGCCAAATTCACCCCTCCACTTT.

This clone was seen a handful of times. J is TRBJ2-3 and V is TRBV27; no clear D. The ends were cut back, 3 bases at V and 2 bases at J, with 6 bases in the middle. The CDR3 totals 13 residues. The germline gives CDR1 MNHEY, CDR2 SMNVEV (reference sequence). The CDR3 spells CASSLGVTDTQYF. CDR3 sequence (DNA): TGTGCCAGCAGTTTGGGCGTCACAGATACGCAGTATTTT.

The chain couples TRBV4-2 to TRBJ2-2, with D possibly called TRBD1 or TRBD2 (5 bases each). The CDR3 covers 15 residues. Trimming pared 3 bases from V and 1 base from J, leaving 9 bases between. Looked up from germline, CDR1 is LGHNA and CDR2 is YNFKEQ. The CDR3 sequence: CASSQRGVNTGELFF. The CDR3 DNA is TGTGCCAGCAGCCAGAGGGGAGTGAACACCGGGGAGCTGTTTTTT.

The CDR3 loop is CASSFAGSGDEKLFF. For the CDR3, the DNA is TGCGCCAGCAGCTTTGCAGGGTCGGGTGATGAAAAACTGTTTTTT. V and J are TRBV5-1 and TRBJ1-4; possibly TRBD1 for D (5 bases). The V gene's germline CDR1 is SGHRS and CDR2 YFSETQ. V lost 2 bases to trimming and J lost 6 bases, with 14 bases between them. The CDR3 contains 15 residues. The entire variable domain, with the rest obtained from reference TRBV5-1 and TRBJ1-4, is as follows: KAGVTQTPRYLIKTRGQQVTLSCSPISGHRSVSWYQQTPGQGLQFLFEYFSETQRNKGNFPGRFSGRQFSNSRSEMNVSTLELGDSALYLCASSFAGSGDEKLFFGSGTQLSVL.

The gene calls are TRBV21-1 and TRBJ2-5; the D segment call TRBD1 is taken from the table without a DNA check. TRBV21-1 is assigned pseudogene status. CDR3 length: 14 residues. As DNA, the CDR3 is TGTGCCAGCAGCAAGGACAGGGCCGGGGGAACCCAGTACTTC. Protein product: CASSKDRAGGTQYF.

This rearrangement joins TRBV5-1 to TRBJ2-1, with D unclear. Germline-derived CDR1 and CDR2 are SGHRS and YFSETQ. Trimming stripped 0 bases from V and 2 bases from J, with 12 bases between. This CDR3 has 16 residues. The CDR3 loop is CASSLANRLAYNEQFF. The CDR3, as DNA: TGCGCCAGCAGCTTGGCAAACAGATTAGCCTACAATGAGCAGTTCTTC.

CDR3 DNA: TGTGCCAGCAGCTTAGAGGTGATCTCTGGAAACACCATATATTTT. Protein product: CASSLEVISGNTIYF. V usage is TRBV13 and J usage is TRBJ1-3; D gene ambiguous. The CDR3 totals 15 residues. V was trimmed by 1 base and J by 0 bases, leaving 7 bases between them. Germline loops: CDR1 PRHDT, CDR2 FYEKMQ (reference sequence).

The chain joins TRBV27 to TRBJ1-1; D ambiguous. This CDR3 is 14 amino acids long. CDR1 is MNHEY, CDR2 SMNVEV, per germline (reference sequence). Trimming removed 3 bases from V and 1 base from J, with 9 bases in between. CDR3 sequence (DNA): TGTGCCAGCAGTTTGAGCGCTGGGAACACTGAAGCTTTCTTT. It codes for CASSLSAGNTEAFF.

The CDR3 nucleotides are TGTGCCAGCACTCCCGGGGAGGCTTGGGACAATGAGCAGTTCTTC. Its protein product is CASTPGEAWDNEQFF. V and J are TRBV5-4 and TRBJ2-1, with a tentative D call TRBD2 (6 bases). Germline CDR1 reads SGHNT; CDR2 reads YYREEE (reference sequence). There are 15 residues in the CDR3. V lost 6 bases and J lost 5, with 18 bases in between.